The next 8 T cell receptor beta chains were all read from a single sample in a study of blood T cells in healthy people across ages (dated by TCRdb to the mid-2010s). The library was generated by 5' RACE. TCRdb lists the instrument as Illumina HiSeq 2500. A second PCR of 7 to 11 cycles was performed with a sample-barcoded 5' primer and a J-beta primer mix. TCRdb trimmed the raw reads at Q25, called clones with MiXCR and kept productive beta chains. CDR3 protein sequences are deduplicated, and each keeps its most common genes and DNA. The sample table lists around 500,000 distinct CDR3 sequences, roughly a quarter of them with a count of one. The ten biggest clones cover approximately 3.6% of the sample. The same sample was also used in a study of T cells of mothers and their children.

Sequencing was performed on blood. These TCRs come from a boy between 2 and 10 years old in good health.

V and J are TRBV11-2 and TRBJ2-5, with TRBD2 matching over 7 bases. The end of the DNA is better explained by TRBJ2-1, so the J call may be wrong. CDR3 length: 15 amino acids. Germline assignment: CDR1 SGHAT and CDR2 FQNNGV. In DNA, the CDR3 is TGTGCCAGCAGCCACGGACTAGTAGGGTACGATGAGCAGTTCTTC. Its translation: CASSHGLVGYDEQFF.

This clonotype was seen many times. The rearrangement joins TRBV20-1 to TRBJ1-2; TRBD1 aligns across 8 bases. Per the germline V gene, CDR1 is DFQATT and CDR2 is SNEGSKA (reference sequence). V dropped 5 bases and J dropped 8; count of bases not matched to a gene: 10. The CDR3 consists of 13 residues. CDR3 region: CSAPWGGQAGYTF. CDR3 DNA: TGCAGTGCTCCATGGGGGGGACAGGCAGGCTACACCTTC.

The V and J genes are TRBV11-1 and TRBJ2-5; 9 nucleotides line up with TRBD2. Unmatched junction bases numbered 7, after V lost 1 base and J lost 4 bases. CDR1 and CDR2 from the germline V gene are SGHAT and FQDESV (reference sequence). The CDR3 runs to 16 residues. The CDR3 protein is CASSLGRTSAVETQYF. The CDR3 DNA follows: TGTGCCAGCAGCTTAGGACGGACTAGCGCCGTAGAGACCCAGTACTTC.

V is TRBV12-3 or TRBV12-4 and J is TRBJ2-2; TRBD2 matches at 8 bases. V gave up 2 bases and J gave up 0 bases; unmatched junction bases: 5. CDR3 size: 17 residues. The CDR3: CASSLFRRGANTGELFF. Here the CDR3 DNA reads TGTGCCAGCAGTTTATTTAGGCGGGGGGCGAACACCGGGGAGCTGTTTTTT.

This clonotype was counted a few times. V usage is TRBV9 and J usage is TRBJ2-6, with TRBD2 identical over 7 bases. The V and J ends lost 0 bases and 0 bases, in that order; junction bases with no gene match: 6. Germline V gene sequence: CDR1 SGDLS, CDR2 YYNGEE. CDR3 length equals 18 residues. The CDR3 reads CASSVERGIGSGANVLTF. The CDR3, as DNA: TGTGCCAGCAGCGTAGAGCGGGGAATAGGCTCTGGGGCCAACGTCCTGACTTTC.

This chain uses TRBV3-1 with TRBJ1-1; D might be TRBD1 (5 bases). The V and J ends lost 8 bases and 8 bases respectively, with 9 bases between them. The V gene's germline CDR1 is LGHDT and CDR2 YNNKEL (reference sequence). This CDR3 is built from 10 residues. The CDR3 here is CASRGAEAFF. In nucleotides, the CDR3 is TGTGCCAGCCGCGGGGCAGAAGCTTTCTTT. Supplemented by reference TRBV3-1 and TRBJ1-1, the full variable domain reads DTAVSQTPKYLVTQMGNDKSIKCEQNLGHDTMYWYKQDSKKFLKIMFSYNNKELIINETVPNRFSPKSPDKAHLNLHINSLELGDSAVYFCASRGAEAFFGQGTRLTVV.

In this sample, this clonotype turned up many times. The CDR3 bases are TGTGCCAGCAGCCTCACCGGGCTTCAAAACATTCAGTACTTC. It translates to CASSLTGLQNIQYF. The V and J genes are TRBV13 and TRBJ2-4; no definite D call. This CDR3 region has 14 residues. Germline CDR1 is PRHDT and CDR2 is FYEKMQ (reference sequence). The V gene lost 5 bases and the J gene lost 5 bases, with 13 bases spanning the gap.

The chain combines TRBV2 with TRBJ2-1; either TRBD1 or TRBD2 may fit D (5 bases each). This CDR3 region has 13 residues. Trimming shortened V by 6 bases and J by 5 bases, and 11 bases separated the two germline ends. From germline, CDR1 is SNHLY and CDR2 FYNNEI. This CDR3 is CASRPGPNNEQFF. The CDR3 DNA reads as TGTGCCAGCAGACCGGGACCCAACAATGAGCAGTTCTTC. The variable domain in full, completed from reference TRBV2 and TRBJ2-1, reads EPEVTQTPSHQVTQMGQEVILRCVPISNHLYFYWYRQILGQKVEFLVSFYNNEISEKSEIFDDQFSVERPDGSNFTLKIRSTKLEDSAMYFCASRPGPNNEQFFGPGTRLTVL.